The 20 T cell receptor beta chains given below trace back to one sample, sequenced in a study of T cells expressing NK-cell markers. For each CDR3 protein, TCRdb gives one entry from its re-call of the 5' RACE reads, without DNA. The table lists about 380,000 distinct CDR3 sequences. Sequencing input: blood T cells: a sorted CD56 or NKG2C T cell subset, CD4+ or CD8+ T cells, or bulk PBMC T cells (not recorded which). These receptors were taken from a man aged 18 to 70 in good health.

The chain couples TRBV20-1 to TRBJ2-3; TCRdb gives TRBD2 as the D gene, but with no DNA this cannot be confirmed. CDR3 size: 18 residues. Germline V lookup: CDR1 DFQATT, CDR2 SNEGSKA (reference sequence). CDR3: CSARDPEGGGAGTDTQYF.

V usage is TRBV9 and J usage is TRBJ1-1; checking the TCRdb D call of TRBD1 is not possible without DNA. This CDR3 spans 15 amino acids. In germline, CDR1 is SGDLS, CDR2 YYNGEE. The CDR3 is CASSPRTTGGVEAFF.

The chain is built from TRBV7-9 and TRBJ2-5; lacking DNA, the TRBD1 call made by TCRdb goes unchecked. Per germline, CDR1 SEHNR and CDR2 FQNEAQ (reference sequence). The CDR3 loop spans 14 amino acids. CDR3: CASSLLDIRGDQYF.

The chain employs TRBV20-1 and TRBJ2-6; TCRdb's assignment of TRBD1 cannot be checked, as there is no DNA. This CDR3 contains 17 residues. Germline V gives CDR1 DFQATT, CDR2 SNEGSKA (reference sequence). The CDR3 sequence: CSARGPGQGSGANVLTF.

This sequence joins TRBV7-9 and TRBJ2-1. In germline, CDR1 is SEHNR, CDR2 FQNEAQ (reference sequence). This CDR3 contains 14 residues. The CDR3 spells CASSNTGGPNEQFF.

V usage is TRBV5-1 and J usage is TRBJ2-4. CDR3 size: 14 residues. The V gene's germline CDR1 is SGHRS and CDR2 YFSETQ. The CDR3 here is CASSLGGSENIQYF.

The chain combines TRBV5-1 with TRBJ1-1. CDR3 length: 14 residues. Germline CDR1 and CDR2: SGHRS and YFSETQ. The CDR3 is CASSLGFTNTEAFF.

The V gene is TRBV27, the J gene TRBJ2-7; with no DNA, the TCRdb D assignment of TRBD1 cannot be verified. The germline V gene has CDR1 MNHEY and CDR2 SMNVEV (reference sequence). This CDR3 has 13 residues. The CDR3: CASSLFIRAEQYF.

CDR3 region: CASSLGVRGEGYSQYF. The chain employs TRBV7-2 and TRBJ2-3; the TRBD2 assignment by TCRdb is unverifiable without DNA. Germline V CDR1 and CDR2: SGHTA, FQGNSA. The CDR3 has 16 residues.

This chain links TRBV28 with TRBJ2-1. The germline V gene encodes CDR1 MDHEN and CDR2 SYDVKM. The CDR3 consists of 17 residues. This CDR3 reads CASSLVTLGSGYNEQFF.

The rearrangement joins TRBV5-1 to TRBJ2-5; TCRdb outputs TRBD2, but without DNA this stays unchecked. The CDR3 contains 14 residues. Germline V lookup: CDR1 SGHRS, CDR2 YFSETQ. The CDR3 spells CASSPNSGEETQYF.

CDR3 loop: CATSSGQGKYQPQHF. The rearrangement links TRBV24-1 to TRBJ1-5; the TCRdb call, TRBD1, lacks DNA for checking. The CDR3 has 15 amino acids. Per germline, CDR1 KGHDR and CDR2 SFDVKD.

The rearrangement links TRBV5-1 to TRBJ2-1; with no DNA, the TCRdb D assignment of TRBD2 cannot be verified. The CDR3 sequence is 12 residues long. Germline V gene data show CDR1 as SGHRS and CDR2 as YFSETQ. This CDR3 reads CASREAYNEQFF.

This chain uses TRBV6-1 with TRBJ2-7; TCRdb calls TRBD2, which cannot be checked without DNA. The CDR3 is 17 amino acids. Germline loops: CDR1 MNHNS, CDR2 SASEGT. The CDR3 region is CASSRLGRLAGRYEQYF.

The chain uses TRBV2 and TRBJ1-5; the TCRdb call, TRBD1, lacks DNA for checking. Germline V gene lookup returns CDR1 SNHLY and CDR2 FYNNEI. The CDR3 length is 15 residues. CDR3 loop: CASTGTGYSNQPQHF. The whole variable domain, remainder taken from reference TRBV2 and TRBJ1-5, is EPEVTQTPSHQVTQMGQEVILRCVPISNHLYFYWYRQILGQKVEFLVSFYNNEISEKSEIFDDQFSVERPDGSNFTLKIRSTKLEDSAMYFCASTGTGYSNQPQHFGDGTRLSIL.

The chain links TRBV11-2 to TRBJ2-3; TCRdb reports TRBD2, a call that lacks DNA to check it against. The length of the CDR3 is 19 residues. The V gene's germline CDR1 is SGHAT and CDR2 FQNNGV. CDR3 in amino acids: CASSTQQGLAGGRKDTQYF.

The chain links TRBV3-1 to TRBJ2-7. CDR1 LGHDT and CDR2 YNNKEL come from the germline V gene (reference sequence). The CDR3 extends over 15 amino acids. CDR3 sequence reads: CASSQRQGTPYEQYF.

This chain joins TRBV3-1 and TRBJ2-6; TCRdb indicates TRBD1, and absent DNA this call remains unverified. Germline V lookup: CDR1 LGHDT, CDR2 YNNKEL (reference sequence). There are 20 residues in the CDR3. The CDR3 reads CASNQRVRRGAWPGANVLTF.

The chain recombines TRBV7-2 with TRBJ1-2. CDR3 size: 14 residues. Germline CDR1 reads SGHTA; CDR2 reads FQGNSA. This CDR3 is CASSLVGSDYGYTF.

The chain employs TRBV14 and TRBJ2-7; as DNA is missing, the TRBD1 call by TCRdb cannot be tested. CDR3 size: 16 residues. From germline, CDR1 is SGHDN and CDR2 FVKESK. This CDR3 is CASSQGTGGWSYEQYF.